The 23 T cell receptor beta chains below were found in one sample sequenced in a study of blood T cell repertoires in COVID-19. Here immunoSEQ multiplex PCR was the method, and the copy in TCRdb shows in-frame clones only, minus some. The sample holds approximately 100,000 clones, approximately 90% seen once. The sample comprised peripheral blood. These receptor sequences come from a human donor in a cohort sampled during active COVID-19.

CDR3 region: CASSSVSGGQVDTQYF. The DNA for the CDR3 is TGTGCCAGCAGCTCCGTTAGCGGGGGGCAGGTAGATACGCAGTATTTT. V is TRBV7-9 and J is TRBJ2-3; 10 nucleotides match TRBD2. The CDR3 consists of 16 residues. V trimming: 4 bases; J trimming: 5 bases; junction bases outside the gene matches: 9. Germline lookup yields CDR1 SEHNR and CDR2 FQNEAQ (reference sequence). The entire variable domain, with the rest obtained from reference TRBV7-9 and TRBJ2-3, is as follows: DTGVSQNPRHKITKRGQNVTFRCDPISEHNRLYWYRQTLGQGPEFLTYFQNEAQLEKSRLLSDRFSAERPKGSFSTLEIQRTEQGDSAMYLCASSSVSGGQVDTQYFGPGTRLTVL.

The CDR3 is CASRLQANTYEQYF. DNA of the CDR3: TGTGCCAGCAGGCTGCAGGCTAACACCTACGAGCAGTACTTC. The chain links TRBV2 to TRBJ2-7; the D is unclear. The CDR3 totals 14 residues. The germline V gene has CDR1 SNHLY and CDR2 FYNNEI. The V gene lost 6 bases and the J gene lost 2 bases, with 14 bases spanning the gap.

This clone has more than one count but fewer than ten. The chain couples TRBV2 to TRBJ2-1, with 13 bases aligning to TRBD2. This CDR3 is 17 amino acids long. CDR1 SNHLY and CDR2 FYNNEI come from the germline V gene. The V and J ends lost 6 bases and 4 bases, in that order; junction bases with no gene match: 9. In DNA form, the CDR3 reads TGTGCCAGCAGGGGGACTAGCGGGGATCGGCTTTACAATGAGCAGTTCTTC. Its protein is CASRGTSGDRLYNEQFF. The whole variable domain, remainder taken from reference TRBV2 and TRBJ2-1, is EPEVTQTPSHQVTQMGQEVILRCVPISNHLYFYWYRQILGQKVEFLVSFYNNEISEKSEIFDDQFSVERPDGSNFTLKIRSTKLEDSAMYFCASRGTSGDRLYNEQFFGPGTRLTVL.

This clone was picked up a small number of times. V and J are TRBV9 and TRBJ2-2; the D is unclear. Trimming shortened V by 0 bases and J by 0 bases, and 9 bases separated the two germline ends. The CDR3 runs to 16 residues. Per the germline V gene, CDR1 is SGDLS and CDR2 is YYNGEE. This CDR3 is CASSVVPGSNTGELFF. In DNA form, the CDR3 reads TGTGCCAGCAGCGTAGTTCCGGGTTCGAACACCGGGGAGCTGTTTTTT.

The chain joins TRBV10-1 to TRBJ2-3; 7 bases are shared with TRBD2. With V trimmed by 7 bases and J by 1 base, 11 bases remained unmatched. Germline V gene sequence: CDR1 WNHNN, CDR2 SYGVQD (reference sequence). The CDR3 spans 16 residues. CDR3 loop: CASTPKPAGGTDTQYF. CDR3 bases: TGCGCCAGCACCCCAAAGCCCGCGGGGGGCACAGATACGCAGTATTTT.

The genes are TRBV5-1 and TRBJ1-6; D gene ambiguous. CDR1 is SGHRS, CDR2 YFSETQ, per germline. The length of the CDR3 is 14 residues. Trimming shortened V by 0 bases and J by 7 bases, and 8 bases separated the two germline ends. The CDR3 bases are TGCGCCAGCAGCTTGGATGTCCTCAATTCACCCCTCCACTTT. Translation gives CASSLDVLNSPLHF.

The CDR3 DNA sequence: TGTGCCAGCAGCTTACCCTTCCCTATAGCCGAGCAGTACTTC. This translates into CASSLPFPIAEQYF. V and J are TRBV7-9 and TRBJ2-7; D unresolved. V was trimmed by 2 bases and J by 6 bases, leaving 14 bases between them. Germline V gives CDR1 SEHNR, CDR2 FQNEAQ (reference sequence). CDR3 length: 14 residues.

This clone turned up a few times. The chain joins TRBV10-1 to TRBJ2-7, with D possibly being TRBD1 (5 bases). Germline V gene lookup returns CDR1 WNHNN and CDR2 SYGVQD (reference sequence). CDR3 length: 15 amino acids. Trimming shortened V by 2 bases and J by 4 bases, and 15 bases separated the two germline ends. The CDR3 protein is CASSEMQTGWYEQYF. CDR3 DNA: TGCGCCAGCAGTGAGATGCAAACAGGTTGGTACGAGCAGTACTTC.

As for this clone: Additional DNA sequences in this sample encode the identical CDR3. DNA of the CDR3: TGTGCCAGCAGTTACTGGGGGGATTTACAAGAGACCCAGTACTTC. This sequence encodes CASSYWGDLQETQYF. The rearrangement joins TRBV6-2 or TRBV6-3 to TRBJ2-5; a possible D gene is TRBD2 (6 bases). The CDR3 is 15 amino acids. V gave up 1 base and J gave up 2 bases, with 11 bases separating them. Germline lookup yields CDR1 MNHEY and CDR2 SVGEGT.

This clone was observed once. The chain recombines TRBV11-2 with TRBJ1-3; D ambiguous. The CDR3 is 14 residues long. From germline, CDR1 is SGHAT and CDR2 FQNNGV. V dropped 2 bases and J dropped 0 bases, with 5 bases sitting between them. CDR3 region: CASSLSGSGNTIYF. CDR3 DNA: TGTGCCAGCAGCTTATCGGGCTCTGGAAACACCATATATTTT.

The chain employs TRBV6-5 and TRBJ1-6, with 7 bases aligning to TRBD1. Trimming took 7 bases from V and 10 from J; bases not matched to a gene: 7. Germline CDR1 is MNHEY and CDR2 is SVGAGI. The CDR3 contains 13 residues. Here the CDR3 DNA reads TGTGCCAGCATGGGGACAGTGAACTCACCCCTCCACTTT. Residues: CASMGTVNSPLHF.

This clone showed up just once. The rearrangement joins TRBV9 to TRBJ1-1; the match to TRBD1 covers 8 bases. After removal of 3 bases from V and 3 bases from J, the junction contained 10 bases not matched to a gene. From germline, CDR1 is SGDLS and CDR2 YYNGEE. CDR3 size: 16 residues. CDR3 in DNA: TGTGCCAGCAGCGACACTCTTGGACAGGGTGACACTGAAGCTTTCTTT. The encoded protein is CASSDTLGQGDTEAFF.

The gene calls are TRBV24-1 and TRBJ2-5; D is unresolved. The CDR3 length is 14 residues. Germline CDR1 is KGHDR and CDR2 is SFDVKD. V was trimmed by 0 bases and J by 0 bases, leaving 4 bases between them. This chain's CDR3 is CATSDLRDQETQYF. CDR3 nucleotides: TGTGCCACCAGTGATTTGCGTGACCAAGAGACCCAGTACTTC.

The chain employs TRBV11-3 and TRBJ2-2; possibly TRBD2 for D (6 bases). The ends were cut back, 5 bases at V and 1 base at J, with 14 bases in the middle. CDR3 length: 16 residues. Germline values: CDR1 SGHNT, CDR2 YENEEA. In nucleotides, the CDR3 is TGTGCCAGCAGCGGATTGGGACTCCTGAACACCGGGGAGCTGTTTTTT. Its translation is CASSGLGLLNTGELFF.

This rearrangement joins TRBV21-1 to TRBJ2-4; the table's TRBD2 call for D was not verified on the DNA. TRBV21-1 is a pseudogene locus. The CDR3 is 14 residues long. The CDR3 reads CAGFRGIAKNIQYF. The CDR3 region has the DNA TGTGCCGGTTTTAGAGGAATAGCCAAAAACATTCAGTACTTC.

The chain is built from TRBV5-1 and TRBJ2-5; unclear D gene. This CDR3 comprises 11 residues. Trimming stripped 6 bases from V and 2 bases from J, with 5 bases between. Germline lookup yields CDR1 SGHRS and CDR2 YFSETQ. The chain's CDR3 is CASTEQETQYF. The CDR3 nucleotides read TGCGCCAGCACCGAGCAAGAGACCCAGTACTTC.

CDR3 coding DNA: TGCGCCAGCAGCTTGGCTCCCACGACAGGGGGCGGAAACTATGGCTACACCTTC. This translates into CASSLAPTTGGGNYGYTF. The gene calls are TRBV5-1 and TRBJ1-2; 10 nucleotides align to TRBD1. Germline lookup yields CDR1 SGHRS and CDR2 YFSETQ. The length of the CDR3 is 18 residues. V trimming: 0 bases; J trimming: 2 bases; junction bases outside the gene matches: 10.

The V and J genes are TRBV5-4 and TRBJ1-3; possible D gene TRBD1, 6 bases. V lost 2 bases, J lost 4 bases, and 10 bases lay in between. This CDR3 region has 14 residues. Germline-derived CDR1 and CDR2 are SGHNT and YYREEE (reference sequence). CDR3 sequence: CASSFPQGGNTIYF. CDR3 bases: TGTGCCAGCAGCTTCCCACAGGGCGGAAACACCATATATTTT.

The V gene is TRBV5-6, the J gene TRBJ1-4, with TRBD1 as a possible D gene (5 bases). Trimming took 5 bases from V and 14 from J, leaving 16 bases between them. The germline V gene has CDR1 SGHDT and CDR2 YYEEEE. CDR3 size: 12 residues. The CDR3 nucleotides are TGTGCCAGCAGTTCCTTCGGGACTGAGCTGTTTTTT. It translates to CASSSFGTELFF.

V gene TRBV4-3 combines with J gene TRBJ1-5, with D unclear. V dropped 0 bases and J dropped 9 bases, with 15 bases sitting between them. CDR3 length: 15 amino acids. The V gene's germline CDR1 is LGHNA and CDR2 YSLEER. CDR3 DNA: TGCGCCAGCAGCCAAGATCGGGGAGCCCCATCGCCCCAGCATTTT. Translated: CASSQDRGAPSPQHF.

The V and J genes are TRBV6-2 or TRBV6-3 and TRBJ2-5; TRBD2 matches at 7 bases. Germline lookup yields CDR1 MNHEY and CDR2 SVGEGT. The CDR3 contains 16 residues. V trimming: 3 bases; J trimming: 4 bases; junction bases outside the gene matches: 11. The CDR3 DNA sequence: TGTGCCAGCAGTTATTTGGCGGGAGAGGTGCGAGAGACCCAGTACTTC. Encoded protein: CASSYLAGEVRETQYF.

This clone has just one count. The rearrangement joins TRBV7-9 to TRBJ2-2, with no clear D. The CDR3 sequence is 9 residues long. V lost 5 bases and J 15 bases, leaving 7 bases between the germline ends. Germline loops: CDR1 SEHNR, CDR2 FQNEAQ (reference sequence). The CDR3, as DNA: TGTGCCAGCAGCCGCCCGGTGTTTTTT. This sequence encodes CASSRPVFF.

CDR3 amino acids: CASSFGGAHTEAFF. For the CDR3, the DNA is TGTGCCAGCAGCTTCGGGGGGGCGCACACTGAAGCTTTCTTT. The chain uses TRBV7-3 and TRBJ1-1, with a possible D match to TRBD1 (6 bases). The CDR3 spans 14 residues. CDR1 and CDR2 (germline): SGHTA, FQGTGA. Trimming stripped 3 bases from V and 3 bases from J, with 11 bases between.